This T cell receptor beta chain is from a study of blood T cell repertoires in COVID-19 (dated by TCRdb to the early 2020s). With regard to the full study: Collaborator samples came from the United States, Italy and Spain and covered acute and convalescent phases of COVID-19. The prospective study material was composed of cDNA or gDNA derived from T cells, B-cell-depleted T cells, or PBMCs. Subjects who had been exposed to COVID-19, were actively infected with it, or had recovered from it provided the deeply sampled blood TCRbeta repertoires that made up the dataset. The repertoires were made available in a free public database intended to serve as a resource for research on the immune response to SARS-CoV-2. Samples were obtained from the ongoing ImmuneRACE study (first 160 participants) and from about 1,300 subjects provided by 6 global collaborators. The sample metadata nearly always contained a de-identified subject ID, COVID-19 status, age in years and sex. HLA class I and class II types, where available, came from metadata supplied by the sample provider rather than from assay-based typing. The paper as a whole reports these results and caveats: The quantity of clinical and demographic metadata differed by source and by participant and was supplied without curation.

TCRbeta CDR3 regions were amplified from genomic DNA using the immunoSEQ Assay, a bias-controlled multiplex PCR. The study's own analysis went as follows. Within the assay, amplification of reference gene primers was used to estimate how many nucleated cells each sample contained. To quantify the absolute abundance of each unique TCRbeta CDR3 rearrangement, sequence reads were collapsed and filtered. For each sample, productive Simpson clonality was calculated by taking the square root of Simpson's diversity index across productive rearrangements. Imported from immuneACCESS, the table was reduced by TCRdb to in-frame sequences with V and J called. These copies leave out some clones; in studies compared against another copy, an unresolved V gene accounts for under half, and the cause of the remainder is not known. That table is the source of V, J and clone size, and D and trimming were worked out from the DNA. The sample table records about 46,000 clones; about 88% of these occur just once. 2.5% to 3.5% of the sample rests with the top ten.

Trimming removed 3 bases from V and 0 bases from J, leaving 10 bases between the germline ends. From the germline V gene, CDR1 is KGHDR and CDR2 is SFDVKD. The CDR3 goes from the cysteine to the phenylalanine over 15 residues. Only CDR3 DNA remains: 45 bases, in frame from the first base. Note on this clone: The target of this receptor is not known. Base qualities are not recorded, but no much larger clone differs from it by a single base.

In the prospective study, participants were roughly 18 to 89 years old, resided in about two dozen geographic areas of the United States, and were enrolled through a virtual design. Cohort assignment in the prospective study relied on participant-reported clinical history from a screening survey and a study questionnaire. Recovered participants in ImmuneRACE Cohort 3 were defined as having two consecutive negative NP/OP PCR tests, clearance from a healthcare professional, or resolution of symptoms. In the prospective study, mobile phlebotomists collected whole blood, serum and a nasopharyngeal or oropharyngeal swab from each participant. Prospective study participants could optionally give additional blood draws and questionnaires over an approximately 2-month period. Blood samples from the prospective study were shipped frozen or at room temperature prior to DNA extraction.

The clonotype was recovered from a woman aged 50 to 60 who had recovered from COVID-19. The specimen was PBMCs or T cells enriched from blood (not recorded which). The chain was built from TRBV24-1 and TRBJ1-1; the D gene is not confidently resolved. The DNA sequence is TGTGCCACCAGTGATAACGGGAAGATGAACACTGAAGCTTTCTTT. This is translated as CATSDNGKMNTEAFF.